A selection of T cell receptor beta chains follows, all from one sample in a study of T-cell memory formation after mild COVID-19. One entry per CDR3 protein, called by TCRdb with MiXCR from the 5' RACE reads. Of hundreds of thousands of distinct CDR3 sequences in the sample, about 22% were seen once. The sequenced material came from PBMCs or a T cell subset sorted from them (not recorded which). These receptors originate from an adult woman who had mild COVID-19 (a few samples of this study predate the infection). Cell type and time point are not known. Each CDR3 is given with its conserved first and last residue. The order of the fields is V gene, clone size, D gene, J gene, CDR3 DNA, CDR3 protein. D genes are given only for firm matches. Clone size is not always given. Where it is, it says once, few, many or a class for expanded clones.

V: TRBV2
size: once
D: NA
J: TRBJ1-1
DNA: TGTGCCAGCGGGGGTGGGGTAACTGAAGCTTTCTTT
CDR3: CASGGGVTEAFF

V: TRBV12-3/TRBV12-4
size: many
D: TRBD1
J: TRBJ2-1
DNA: TGTGCCAGCTCCCCGACAGGGGATTATCCTGAGCAGTTCTTC
CDR3: CASSPTGDYPEQFF

V: TRBV7-9
size: NA
D: TRBD1
J: TRBJ1-3
DNA: TGTGCCAGCAGCAAATCGGGACAGAAGATTGGAAACACCATATATTTT
CDR3: CASSKSGQKIGNTIYF

V: TRBV5-1
size: NA
D: TRBD2
J: TRBJ2-1
DNA: TGCGCCAGCAGCTTGGGACTAGCGGGGGGGCCATTATACAATGAGCAGTTCTTC
CDR3: CASSLGLAGGPLYNEQFF

V: TRBV20-1
size: NA
D: NA
J: TRBJ1-2
DNA: TGCAGTGCCCCACCCAAGGCAGGGAACGATGGCTACACCTTC
CDR3: CSAPPKAGNDGYTF

V: TRBV7-3
size: NA
D: NA
J: TRBJ2-1
DNA: TGTGCCAGCAGCTTTGGCGGGGGCTATTACAATGAGCAGTTCTTC
CDR3: CASSFGGGYYNEQFF

V: TRBV5-1
size: few
D: NA
J: TRBJ2-3
DNA: TGCGCCAGCAGCCCACCAAACAGGGTCGATACGCAGTATTTT
CDR3: CASSPPNRVDTQYF

V: TRBV12-3/TRBV12-4
size: NA
D: NA
J: TRBJ1-6
DNA: TGTGCCAGCAGTTCCAGGGTGGGTAATTCACCCCTCCACTTT
CDR3: CASSSRVGNSPLHF

V: TRBV12-3/TRBV12-4
size: few
D: NA
J: TRBJ1-1
DNA: TGTGCCAGCAGCCGCGTGGCTGAAGCTTTCTTT
CDR3: CASSRVAEAFF

V: TRBV7-2
size: many
D: NA
J: TRBJ2-3
DNA: TGTGCCAGCAGCTTAGTATGGCTGCCAGCCGATACGCAGTATTTT
CDR3: CASSLVWLPADTQYF

V: TRBV7-6
size: few
D: NA
J: TRBJ2-1
DNA: TGTGCCAGCCGCCGGGGGGCTGGCAATGAGCAGTTCTTC
CDR3: CASRRGAGNEQFF

V: TRBV12-3/TRBV12-4
size: many
D: NA
J: TRBJ2-7
DNA: TGTGCCAGCAGTTCCCCCTCCTACGAGCAGTACTTC
CDR3: CASSSPSYEQYF

V: TRBV24-1
size: NA
D: TRBD1
J: TRBJ2-3
DNA: TGTGCCACCAGCTCGCCGGGACAGGGGACAGATACGCAGTATTTT
CDR3: CATSSPGQGTDTQYF

V: TRBV20-1
size: few
D: NA
J: TRBJ2-7
DNA: TGCAGTGCTAGAGACTGGCAGGGGAACTCCTACGAGCAGTACTTC
CDR3: CSARDWQGNSYEQYF

V: TRBV30
size: NA
D: NA
J: TRBJ1-1
DNA: TGTGCCTGGAGTGTAATGGTCAACACTGAAGCTTTCTTT
CDR3: CAWSVMVNTEAFF

V: TRBV12-3/TRBV12-4
size: NA
D: TRBD2
J: TRBJ2-3
DNA: TGTGCCAGCAGTGTTCTAGCGGGAGGGTTCACAGATACGCAGTATTTT
CDR3: CASSVLAGGFTDTQYF

V: TRBV9
size: few
D: NA
J: TRBJ2-3
DNA: TGTGCCAGCAGCGTAGAGTCAGGGCCCACAGATACGCAGTATTTT
CDR3: CASSVESGPTDTQYF

V: TRBV4-1
size: NA
D: TRBD2
J: TRBJ2-2
DNA: TGCGCCAGCAGCCAACACCTAGCGGGAGGGCCAGGAAAGTGGACCGGGGAGCTGTTTTTT
CDR3: CASSQHLAGGPGKWTGELFF

V: TRBV27
size: few
D: NA
J: TRBJ2-4
DNA: TGTGCCAGCAGCTCTTCAGGGGTTGGGGCCAAAAACATTCAGTACTTC
CDR3: CASSSSGVGAKNIQYF

V: TRBV6-2/TRBV6-3
size: few
D: NA
J: TRBJ2-1
DNA: TGTGCCAGCAGCCTCGCTGAGTCCCATGAGCAGTTCTTC
CDR3: CASSLAESHEQFF

V: TRBV29-1
size: few
D: NA
J: TRBJ1-5
DNA: TGCAGCGTTGCAGACAATAGCAATCAGCCCCAGCATTTT
CDR3: CSVADNSNQPQHF

V: TRBV27
size: few
D: NA
J: TRBJ2-1
DNA: TGTGCCAGCAACCCGACTAGGTACGGTGAGCAGTTCTTC
CDR3: CASNPTRYGEQFF

V: TRBV3-1
size: many
D: NA
J: TRBJ2-1
DNA: TGTGCCAGCAGTCCACAGTACAATGAGCAGTTCTTC
CDR3: CASSPQYNEQFF

V: TRBV6-2/TRBV6-3
size: few
D: TRBD2
J: TRBJ2-1
DNA: TGTGCCAGCACCCTAGCGGGGTCGAGCTCCTACAATGAGCAGTTCTTC
CDR3: CASTLAGSSSYNEQFF

V: TRBV3-1
size: few
D: NA
J: TRBJ2-3
DNA: TGTGCCAGCAGCGCAAGTGGGACGAGCACAGATACGCAGTATTTT
CDR3: CASSASGTSTDTQYF

V: TRBV5-1
size: few
D: NA
J: TRBJ2-3
DNA: TGCGCCAGCAGCACTAGAGGGGATACGCAGTATTTT
CDR3: CASSTRGDTQYF

V: TRBV12-3/TRBV12-4
size: NA
D: NA
J: TRBJ1-5
DNA: TGTGCCAGCAGAAAACAGAATCAGCCCCAGCATTTT
CDR3: CASRKQNQPQHF

V: TRBV6-2/TRBV6-3
size: few
D: TRBD1
J: TRBJ1-1
DNA: TGTGCCAGCAGCCCCAGGGGGGTCCGTACTGAAGCTTTCTTT
CDR3: CASSPRGVRTEAFF

V: TRBV11-2
size: NA
D: NA
J: TRBJ2-5
DNA: TGTGCCAGCAGCTTAGACCCGGTAGGAGGGACCCAGTACTTC
CDR3: CASSLDPVGGTQYF

V: TRBV12-3/TRBV12-4
size: few
D: TRBD1
J: TRBJ2-1
DNA: TGTGCCAGCAGTCGCCGGGACAGGGGACGGGATGAGCAGTTCTTC
CDR3: CASSRRDRGRDEQFF

V: TRBV4-1
size: NA
D: NA
J: TRBJ2-5
DNA: TGCGCCAGCAGCCAAGATCAGTCTAGTGCAGAGACCCAGTACTTC
CDR3: CASSQDQSSAETQYF

V: TRBV9
size: NA
D: NA
J: TRBJ2-5
DNA: TGTGCCAGCAGCGTAGCTTTGACGGGTTTATATGGGACCCAGTACTTC
CDR3: CASSVALTGLYGTQYF

V: TRBV27
size: NA
D: TRBD1
J: TRBJ1-2
DNA: TGTGCCAGCAGTGCGCCGGGACAGGGTTCCAATGGCTACACCTTC
CDR3: CASSAPGQGSNGYTF

V: TRBV24-1
size: NA
D: NA
J: TRBJ1-2
DNA: TGTGCCACCAGGGGAGGAGGGGGAGACTATGGCTACACCTTC
CDR3: CATRGGGGDYGYTF

V: TRBV12-3/TRBV12-4
size: NA
D: TRBD1
J: TRBJ1-6
DNA: TGTGCCAGCAGTTTGGGACAGGGTGGTTCACCCCTCCACTTT
CDR3: CASSLGQGGSPLHF

V: TRBV24-1
size: few
D: NA
J: TRBJ2-5
DNA: TGTGCCACCAGTGACGGTGGGCAAGAGACCCAGTACTTC
CDR3: CATSDGGQETQYF

V: TRBV20-1
size: few
D: NA
J: TRBJ2-1
DNA: TGCAGTGCTTCCCTTCTTACTAGCGAGCAGTTCTTC
CDR3: CSASLLTSEQFF

V: TRBV6-2/TRBV6-3
size: few
D: NA
J: TRBJ2-7
DNA: TGTGCCAGCAACCAACCACCGAAAACCTACGAGCAGTACTTC
CDR3: CASNQPPKTYEQYF

V: TRBV14
size: few
D: TRBD2
J: TRBJ2-7
DNA: TGTGCCAGCAGTGCTAGCGGGGGATTGTCCTACGAGCAGTACTTC
CDR3: CASSASGGLSYEQYF

V: TRBV7-8
size: many
D: NA
J: TRBJ2-1
DNA: TGTGCCAGCAGCTTAAGGGGTAGTGAGCAGTTCTTC
CDR3: CASSLRGSEQFF

V: TRBV7-9
size: NA
D: NA
J: TRBJ1-2
DNA: TGTGCCAGCAGCTTATTTGTAGATGGCTACACCTTC
CDR3: CASSLFVDGYTF

V: TRBV18
size: many
D: TRBD2
J: TRBJ2-7
DNA: TGTGCCAGCTCACCTCCAGCGGGGGACCTCTCCTACGAGCAGTACTTC
CDR3: CASSPPAGDLSYEQYF

V: TRBV6-6
size: few
D: NA
J: TRBJ1-4
DNA: TGTGCCAGCAGCCGAGGGTTGGCTAATGAAAAACTGTTTTTT
CDR3: CASSRGLANEKLFF

V: TRBV4-1
size: NA
D: NA
J: TRBJ1-2
DNA: TGCGCCAGCAGCCAATCGGCAGGGGTAAACTATGGCTACACCTTC
CDR3: CASSQSAGVNYGYTF

V: TRBV6-5
size: NA
D: NA
J: TRBJ2-3
DNA: TGTGCCAGCAGTTACGTACAGGGAAGCACAGATACGCAGTATTTT
CDR3: CASSYVQGSTDTQYF

V: TRBV6-2/TRBV6-3
size: few
D: NA
J: TRBJ1-2
DNA: TGTGCCAGCAGCTTCGGCAGGGCCTATGGCTACACCTTC
CDR3: CASSFGRAYGYTF

V: TRBV29-1
size: NA
D: TRBD2
J: TRBJ2-1
DNA: TGCAGCGTTGAAGTAGGACTAGCGGGATACAATGAGCAGTTCTTC
CDR3: CSVEVGLAGYNEQFF

V: TRBV2
size: NA
D: NA
J: TRBJ1-4
DNA: TGTGCCAGCAAGGAGATGGAAAAACTGTTTTTT
CDR3: CASKEMEKLFF

V: TRBV5-1
size: NA
D: NA
J: TRBJ2-2
DNA: TGCGCCAGCAGCTTGATTCAGCGGGAGCTGTTTTTT
CDR3: CASSLIQRELFF

V: TRBV4-3
size: few
D: NA
J: TRBJ1-1
DNA: TGCGCCAGCAGCCAAGATTTGAGGGGATCCAGGAACACTGAAGCTTTCTTT
CDR3: CASSQDLRGSRNTEAFF